The 28 T cell receptor beta chains in this list originate from one sample, sequenced in a study of CXCR3-negative and CXCR3-positive naive CD8 T cells. Preparation of TRB cDNA libraries relied on 5' RACE carrying UMI labels. TCRdb re-called the 5' RACE reads; every CDR3 protein appears as one record, without DNA. The table for this sample gives approximately 120,000 distinct CDR3 sequences. For these receptors, no antigen is known. Study results and caveats: More hydrophobic TRB CDR3s occurred in CXCR3-positive than in CXCR3-negative naive cells.

Sequencing was performed on naive CXCR3+ CD8+ T cells from blood. The sample's subset: CD45RO-CCR7+CD27+CD95- naive CD8+ T cells expressing CXCR3 (TNR3+). The receptor source for this set is a human donor in good health. Some clones in this sample may be carry-over from other donors' samples.

J is TRBJ2-5 and V is TRBV7-2; TCRdb designates TRBD2, a call that cannot be tested without DNA. Germline V CDR1 and CDR2: SGHTA, FQGNSA. This CDR3 is built from 14 residues. The CDR3 loop is CASRPLAAQETQYF.

The chain carries TRBV5-5 and TRBJ2-7; the D call from TCRdb, TRBD2, cannot be confirmed without DNA. This CDR3 has 14 residues. Germline V lookup: CDR1 SGHKS, CDR2 YYEKEE (reference sequence). CDR3 protein: CASSLDRGAIEQYF.

The chain joins TRBV29-1 to TRBJ2-2; TCRdb's assignment of TRBD1 cannot be checked, as there is no DNA. Germline V gives CDR1 SQVTM, CDR2 ANQGSEA. The CDR3 sequence is 16 residues long. CDR3 region: CSVEGPGQVSTGELFF.

The rearrangement links TRBV12-3 or TRBV12-4 to TRBJ2-7. The CDR3 has 14 residues. The CDR3 sequence: CASSFEDGHYEQYF.

V is TRBV4-1 and J is TRBJ1-2; TCRdb proposes TRBD1, but this gene call is untestable without DNA. The CDR3 is made up of 15 amino acids. Germline CDR1 MGHRA, CDR2 YSYEKL. The CDR3 reads CASSQTRTGGNGYTF.

The chain carries TRBV4-1 and TRBJ2-3. The CDR3 loop spans 13 amino acids. CDR1 is MGHRA, CDR2 YSYEKL, per germline. The CDR3 sequence: CASSQDRLDTQYF.

V gene TRBV29-1 combines with J gene TRBJ2-7. This CDR3 contains 14 residues. Germline V lookup: CDR1 SQVTM, CDR2 ANQGSEA. CDR3 region: CSVVGRGAPDEQYF.

The V and J genes are TRBV2 and TRBJ2-7; the D call of TRBD1 rests on TCRdb alone, since no DNA is present to check it. CDR3 size: 15 residues. CDR1 and CDR2 from the germline V gene are SNHLY and FYNNEI. CDR3 loop: CASRTGQGASYEQYF.

The rearrangement joins TRBV28 to TRBJ2-7; TCRdb lists TRBD2, though no DNA is available to test this call. There are 15 residues in the CDR3. In germline, CDR1 is MDHEN, CDR2 SYDVKM. CDR3 in amino acids: CASSDKLAGGLEQYF.

The chain is built from TRBV12-3 or TRBV12-4 and TRBJ2-5; TCRdb lists TRBD1, though no DNA is available to test this call. CDR3 size: 13 residues. The CDR3 sequence is CASRDRVEETQYF.

CDR3 amino acids: CASSLERGTEAFF. The chain combines TRBV7-9 with TRBJ1-1; the TCRdb D gene call, TRBD1, has no DNA to confirm it. The germline V gene has CDR1 SEHNR and CDR2 FQNEAQ (reference sequence). The CDR3 sequence is 13 residues long.

The V and J genes are TRBV29-1 and TRBJ2-1; lacking DNA, the TRBD2 call made by TCRdb goes unchecked. CDR1 SQVTM and CDR2 ANQGSEA come from the germline V gene. This CDR3 contains 15 residues. The CDR3 spells CSVSSGGGTYNEQFF.

The rearrangement uses TRBV6-5 and TRBJ1-1; TCRdb's D call, TRBD1, is unchecked because there is no DNA. The CDR3 has 15 amino acids. CDR1 and CDR2 from the germline V gene are MNHEY and SVGAGI. CDR3 in amino acids: CASSLLAGFGSEAFF.

The V call is TRBV5-1, the J call TRBJ2-1. This CDR3 has 12 amino acids. From germline, CDR1 is SGHRS and CDR2 YFSETQ. CDR3 loop: CASSIAGDEQFF.

This sequence joins TRBV9 and TRBJ2-1. The CDR3 length is 13 residues. CDR1 and CDR2 from the germline V gene are SGDLS and YYNGEE. This CDR3 is CASSGWDWSEQFF.

This chain links TRBV27 with TRBJ1-5; with no DNA, the TCRdb D assignment of TRBD1 cannot be verified. This CDR3 is 13 amino acids long. CDR1 MNHEY and CDR2 SMNVEV come from the germline V gene (reference sequence). Here the CDR3 reads CASSSGGIQPQHF.

The chain carries TRBV20-1 and TRBJ2-7. From germline, CDR1 is DFQATT and CDR2 SNEGSKA (reference sequence). The CDR3 is 13 residues long. The CDR3 sequence is CSASLAGAYEQYF.

The chain carries TRBV29-1 and TRBJ2-3. CDR1 SQVTM and CDR2 ANQGSEA come from the germline V gene. The CDR3 sequence is 12 residues long. The CDR3 region is CSVLRSTDTQYF.

The chain carries TRBV2 and TRBJ2-7; TCRdb reports TRBD1, a call that lacks DNA to check it against. This CDR3 comprises 19 residues. Per germline, CDR1 SNHLY and CDR2 FYNNEI. The CDR3 here is CASRGFRDTGPTGSYEQYF.

The chain joins TRBV5-1 to TRBJ2-5. Germline CDR1 and CDR2: SGHRS and YFSETQ. CDR3 length: 15 residues. The CDR3 loop reads CASSLYGYLEETQYF.

The V call is TRBV7-8, the J call TRBJ2-1; the TCRdb call, TRBD1, lacks DNA for checking. The length of the CDR3 is 14 residues. From germline, CDR1 is SGHVS and CDR2 FQNEAQ. The CDR3: CASSTSGPTDEQFF.

The genes are TRBV12-3 or TRBV12-4 and TRBJ2-5; as DNA is missing, the TRBD1 call by TCRdb cannot be tested. This CDR3 region has 15 residues. The CDR3 sequence is CASSSPPRDQETQYF.

This chain links TRBV6-2 or TRBV6-3 with TRBJ2-1. The CDR3 runs 13 residues. From germline, CDR1 is MNHEY and CDR2 SVGEGT. The CDR3 protein is CASSYFVGDEQFF.

The CDR3 is CSVEGGTGALNEQFF. This rearrangement joins TRBV29-1 to TRBJ2-1; the D call from TCRdb, TRBD1, cannot be confirmed without DNA. Germline V lookup: CDR1 SQVTM, CDR2 ANQGSEA. This CDR3 comprises 15 residues.

The V gene is TRBV27, the J gene TRBJ2-1; the D call of TRBD1 rests on TCRdb alone, since no DNA is present to check it. The CDR3 is made up of 15 amino acids. Germline CDR1 and CDR2: MNHEY and SMNVEV (reference sequence). The CDR3 spells CASSLRPDSYNEQFF.

The chain uses TRBV11-2 and TRBJ2-1; TCRdb's assignment of TRBD2 cannot be checked, as there is no DNA. CDR3 length: 16 amino acids. CDR1 is SGHAT, CDR2 FQNNGV, per germline. The chain's CDR3 is CASSLDLDGRYNEQFF.

The gene calls are TRBV28 and TRBJ2-7; TCRdb's D call, TRBD2, is unchecked because there is no DNA. CDR1 is MDHEN and CDR2 is SYDVKM in the germline V gene. CDR3 length: 14 residues. CDR3 residues: CASSPAASRYEQYF. The full variable domain, completed using reference TRBV28 and TRBJ2-7, is DVKVTQSSRYLVKRTGEKVFLECVQDMDHENMFWYRQDPGLGLRLIYFSYDVKMKEKGDIPEGYSVSREKKERFSLILESASTNQTSMYLCASSPAASRYEQYFGPGTRLTVT.

The rearrangement links TRBV4-3 to TRBJ2-7; TCRdb reports TRBD1, a call that lacks DNA to check it against. CDR1 and CDR2 from the germline V gene are LGHNA and YSLEER. The CDR3 is made up of 17 amino acids. This chain's CDR3 is CASSQDVPGTGVYEQYF.